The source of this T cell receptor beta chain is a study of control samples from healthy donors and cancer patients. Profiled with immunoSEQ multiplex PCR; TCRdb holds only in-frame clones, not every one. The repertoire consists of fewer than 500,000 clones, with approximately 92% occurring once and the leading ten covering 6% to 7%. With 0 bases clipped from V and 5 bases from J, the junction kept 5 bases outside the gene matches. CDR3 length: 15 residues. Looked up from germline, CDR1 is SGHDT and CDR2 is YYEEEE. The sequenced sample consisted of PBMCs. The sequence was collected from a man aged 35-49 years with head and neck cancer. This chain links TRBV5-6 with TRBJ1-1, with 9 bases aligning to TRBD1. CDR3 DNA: TGTGCCAGCAGCTTGGGTTACAGGGGGCATACTGAAGCTTTCTTT. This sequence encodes CASSLGYRGHTEAFF.